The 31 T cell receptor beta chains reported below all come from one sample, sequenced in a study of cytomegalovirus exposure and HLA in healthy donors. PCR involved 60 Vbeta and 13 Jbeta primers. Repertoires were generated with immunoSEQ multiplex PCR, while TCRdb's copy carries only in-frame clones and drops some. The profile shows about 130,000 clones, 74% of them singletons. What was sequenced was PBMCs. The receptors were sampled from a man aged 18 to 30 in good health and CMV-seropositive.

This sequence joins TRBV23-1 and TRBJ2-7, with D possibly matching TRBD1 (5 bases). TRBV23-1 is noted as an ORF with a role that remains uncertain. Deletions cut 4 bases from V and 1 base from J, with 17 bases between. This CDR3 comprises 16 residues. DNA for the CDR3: TGCGCCAGCAGTCGGGGCCAGTCACGAGGATCCTACGAGCAGTACTTC. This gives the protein CASSRGQSRGSYEQYF.

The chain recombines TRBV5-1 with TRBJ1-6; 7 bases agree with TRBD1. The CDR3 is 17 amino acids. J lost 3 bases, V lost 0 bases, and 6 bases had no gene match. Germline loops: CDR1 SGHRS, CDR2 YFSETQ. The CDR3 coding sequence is TGCGCCAGCAGCTTGGGTCCCGGACAGGACTATAATTCACCCCTCCACTTT. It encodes CASSLGPGQDYNSPLHF.

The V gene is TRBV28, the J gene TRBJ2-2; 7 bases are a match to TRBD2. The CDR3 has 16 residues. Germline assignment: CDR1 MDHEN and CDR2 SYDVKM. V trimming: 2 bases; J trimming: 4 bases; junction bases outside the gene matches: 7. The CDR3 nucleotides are TGTGCCAGCAGTTTAGAGCAACTAGCGATCACCGGGGAGCTGTTTTTT. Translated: CASSLEQLAITGELFF.

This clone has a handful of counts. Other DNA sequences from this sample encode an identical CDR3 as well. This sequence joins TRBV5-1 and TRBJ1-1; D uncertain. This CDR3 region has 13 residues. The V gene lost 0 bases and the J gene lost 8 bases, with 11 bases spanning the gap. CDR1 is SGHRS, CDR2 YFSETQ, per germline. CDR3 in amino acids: CASSLAQGGEAFF. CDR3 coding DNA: TGCGCCAGCAGCTTGGCCCAAGGAGGGGAAGCTTTCTTT. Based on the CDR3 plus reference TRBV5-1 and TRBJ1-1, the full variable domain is KAGVTQTPRYLIKTRGQQVTLSCSPISGHRSVSWYQQTPGQGLQFLFEYFSETQRNKGNFPGRFSGRQFSNSRSEMNVSTLELGDSALYLCASSLAQGGEAFFGQGTRLTVV.

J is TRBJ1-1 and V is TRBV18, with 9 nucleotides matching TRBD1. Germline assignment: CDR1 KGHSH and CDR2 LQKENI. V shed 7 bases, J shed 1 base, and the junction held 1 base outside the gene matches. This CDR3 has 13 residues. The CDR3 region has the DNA TGTGCCAGCTTGGGACAGGGGAACACTGAAGCTTTCTTT. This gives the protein CASLGQGNTEAFF.

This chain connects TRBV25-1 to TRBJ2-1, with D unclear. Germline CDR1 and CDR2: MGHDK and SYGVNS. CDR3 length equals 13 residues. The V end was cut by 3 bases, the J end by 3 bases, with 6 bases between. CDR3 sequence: CASSENYYNEQFF. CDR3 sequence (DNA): TGTGCCAGCAGTGAGAACTACTACAATGAGCAGTTCTTC.

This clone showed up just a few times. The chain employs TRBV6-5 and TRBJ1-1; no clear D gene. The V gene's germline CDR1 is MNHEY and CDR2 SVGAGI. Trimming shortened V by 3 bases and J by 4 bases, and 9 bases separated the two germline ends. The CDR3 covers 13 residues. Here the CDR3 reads CASSYSGSTEAFF. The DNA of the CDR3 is TGTGCCAGCAGTTATTCTGGGAGCACTGAAGCTTTCTTT.

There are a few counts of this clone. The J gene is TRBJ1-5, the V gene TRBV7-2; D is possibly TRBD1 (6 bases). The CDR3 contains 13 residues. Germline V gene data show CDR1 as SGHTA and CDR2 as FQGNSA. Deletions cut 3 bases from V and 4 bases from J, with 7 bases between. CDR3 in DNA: TGTGCCAGCAGCTTCGGACAGAATCAGCCCCAGCATTTT. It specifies CASSFGQNQPQHF.

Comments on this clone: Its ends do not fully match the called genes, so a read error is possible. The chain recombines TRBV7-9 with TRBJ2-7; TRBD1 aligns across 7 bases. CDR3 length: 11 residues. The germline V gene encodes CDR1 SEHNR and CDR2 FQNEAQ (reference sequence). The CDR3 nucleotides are TGTGCCAGCAGCTCTAAGGGGACAGTCTTCTTC. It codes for CASSSKGTVFF.

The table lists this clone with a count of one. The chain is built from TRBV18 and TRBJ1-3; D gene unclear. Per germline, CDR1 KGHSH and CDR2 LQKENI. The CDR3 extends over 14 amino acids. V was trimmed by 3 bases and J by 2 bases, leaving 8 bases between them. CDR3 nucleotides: TGTGCCAGCTCACCCAGTGTTACTGGAAACACCATATATTTT. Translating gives CASSPSVTGNTIYF.

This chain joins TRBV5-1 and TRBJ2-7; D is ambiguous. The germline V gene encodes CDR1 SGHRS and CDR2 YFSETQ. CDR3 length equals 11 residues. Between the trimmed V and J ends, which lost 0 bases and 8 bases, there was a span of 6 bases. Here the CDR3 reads CASSLGQKQYF. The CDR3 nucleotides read TGCGCCAGCAGCTTGGGACAAAAGCAGTACTTC.

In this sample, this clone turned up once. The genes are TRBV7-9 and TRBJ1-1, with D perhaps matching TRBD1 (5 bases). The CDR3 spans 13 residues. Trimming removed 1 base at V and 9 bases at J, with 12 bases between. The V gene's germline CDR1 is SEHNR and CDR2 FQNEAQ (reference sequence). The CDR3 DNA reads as TGTGCCAGCAGCTTAGGGACAAATTTACAAGCTTTCTTT. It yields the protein CASSLGTNLQAFF.

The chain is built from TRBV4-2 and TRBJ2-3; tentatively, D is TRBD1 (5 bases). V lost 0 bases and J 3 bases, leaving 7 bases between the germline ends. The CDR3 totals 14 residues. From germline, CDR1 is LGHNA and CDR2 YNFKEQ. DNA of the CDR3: TGTGCCAGCAGCCAAGAAGGGGCGACAGATACGCAGTATTTT. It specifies CASSQEGATDTQYF.

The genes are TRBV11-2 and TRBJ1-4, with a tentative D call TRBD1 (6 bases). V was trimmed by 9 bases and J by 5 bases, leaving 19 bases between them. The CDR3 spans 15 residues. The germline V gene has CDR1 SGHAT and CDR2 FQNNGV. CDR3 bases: TGTGCCAGTAGCACTTGGCGGCAGGGGAATGAAAAACTGTTTTTT. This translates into CASSTWRQGNEKLFF.

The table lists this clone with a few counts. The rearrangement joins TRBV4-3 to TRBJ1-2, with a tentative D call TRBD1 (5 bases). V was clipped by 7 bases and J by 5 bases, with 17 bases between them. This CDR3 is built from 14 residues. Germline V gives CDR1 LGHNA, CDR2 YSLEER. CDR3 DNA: TGCGCCAGCAAACCCGACAGAACCTATTATGGCTACACCTTC. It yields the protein CASKPDRTYYGYTF.

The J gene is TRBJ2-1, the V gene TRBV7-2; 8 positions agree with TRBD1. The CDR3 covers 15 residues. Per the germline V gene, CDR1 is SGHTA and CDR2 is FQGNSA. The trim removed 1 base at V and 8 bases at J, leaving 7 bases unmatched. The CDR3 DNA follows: TGTGCCAGCAGCTTAGATGGCAGGGGGCGGGATGAGCAGTTCTTC. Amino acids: CASSLDGRGRDEQFF.

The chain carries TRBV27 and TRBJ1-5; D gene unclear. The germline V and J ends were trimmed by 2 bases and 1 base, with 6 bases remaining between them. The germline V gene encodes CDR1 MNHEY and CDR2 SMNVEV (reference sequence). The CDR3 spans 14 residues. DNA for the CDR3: TGTGCCAGCAGTTTACTCCAGAGCAATCAGCCCCAGCATTTT. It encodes CASSLLQSNQPQHF.

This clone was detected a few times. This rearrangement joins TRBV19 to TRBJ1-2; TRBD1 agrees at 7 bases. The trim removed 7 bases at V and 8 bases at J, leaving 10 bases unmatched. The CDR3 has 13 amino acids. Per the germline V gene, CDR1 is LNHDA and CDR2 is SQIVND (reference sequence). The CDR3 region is CASNHRGLFGYTF. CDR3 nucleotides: TGTGCCAGTAACCACAGGGGTCTTTTCGGCTACACCTTC.

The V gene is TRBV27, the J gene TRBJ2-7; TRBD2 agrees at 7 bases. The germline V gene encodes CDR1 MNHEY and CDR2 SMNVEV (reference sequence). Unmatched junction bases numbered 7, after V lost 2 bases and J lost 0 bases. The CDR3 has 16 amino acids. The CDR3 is CASSLKGVAGSYEQYF. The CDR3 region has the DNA TGTGCCAGCAGTTTAAAAGGGGTAGCGGGCTCCTACGAGCAGTACTTC.

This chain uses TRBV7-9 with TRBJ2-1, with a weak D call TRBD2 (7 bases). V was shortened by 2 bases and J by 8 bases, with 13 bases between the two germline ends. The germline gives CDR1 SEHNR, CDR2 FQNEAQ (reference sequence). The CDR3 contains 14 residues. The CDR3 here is CASSLTIGGDEQFF. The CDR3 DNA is TGTGCCAGCAGCTTAACGATAGGGGGGGATGAGCAGTTCTTC.

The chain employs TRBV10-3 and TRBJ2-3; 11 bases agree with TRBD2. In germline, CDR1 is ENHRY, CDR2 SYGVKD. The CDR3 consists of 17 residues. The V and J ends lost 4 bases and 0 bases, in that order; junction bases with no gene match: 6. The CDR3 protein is CAISGASGGSSTDTQYF. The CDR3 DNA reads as TGTGCCATCAGTGGGGCTAGCGGGGGGTCTAGCACAGATACGCAGTATTTT.

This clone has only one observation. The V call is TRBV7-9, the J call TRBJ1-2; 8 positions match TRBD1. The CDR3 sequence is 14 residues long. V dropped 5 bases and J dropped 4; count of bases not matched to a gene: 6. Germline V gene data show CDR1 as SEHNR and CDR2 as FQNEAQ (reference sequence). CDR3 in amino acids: CASSTGQGGYGYTF. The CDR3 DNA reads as TGTGCCAGCAGCACAGGACAGGGCGGCTATGGCTACACCTTC.

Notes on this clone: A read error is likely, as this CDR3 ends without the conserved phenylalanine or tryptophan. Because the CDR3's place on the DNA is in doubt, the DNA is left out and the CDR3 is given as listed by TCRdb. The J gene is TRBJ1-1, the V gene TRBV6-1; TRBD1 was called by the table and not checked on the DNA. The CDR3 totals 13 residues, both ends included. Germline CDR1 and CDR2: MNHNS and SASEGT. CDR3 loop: CASSIRGQGAPGI.

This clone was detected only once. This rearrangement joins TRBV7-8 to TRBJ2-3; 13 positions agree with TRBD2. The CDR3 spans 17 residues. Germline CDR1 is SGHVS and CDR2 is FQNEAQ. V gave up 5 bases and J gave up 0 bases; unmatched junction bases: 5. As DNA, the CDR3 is TGTGCCAGCAGCCGGGGACTAGCGGGGACTAGCACAGATACGCAGTATTTT. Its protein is CASSRGLAGTSTDTQYF.

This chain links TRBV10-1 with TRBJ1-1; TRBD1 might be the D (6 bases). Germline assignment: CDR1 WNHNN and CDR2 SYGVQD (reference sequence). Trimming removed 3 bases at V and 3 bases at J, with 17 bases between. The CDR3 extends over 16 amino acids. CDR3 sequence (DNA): TGCGCCAGCAGTGACACGACCGTCAGGGGAGACACTGAAGCTTTCTTT. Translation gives CASSDTTVRGDTEAFF.

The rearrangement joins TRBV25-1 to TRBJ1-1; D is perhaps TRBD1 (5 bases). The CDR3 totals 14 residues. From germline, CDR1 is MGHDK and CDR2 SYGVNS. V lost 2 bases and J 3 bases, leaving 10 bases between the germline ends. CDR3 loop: CASSEGGRDTEAFF. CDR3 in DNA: TGTGCCAGCAGTGAAGGGGGGAGGGACACTGAAGCTTTCTTT. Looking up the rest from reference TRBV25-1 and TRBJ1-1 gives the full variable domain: EADIYQTPRYLVIGTGKKITLECSQTMGHDKMYWYQQDPGMELHLIHYSYGVNSTEKGDLSSESTVSRIRTEHFPLTLESARPSHTSQYLCASSEGGRDTEAFFGQGTRLTVV.

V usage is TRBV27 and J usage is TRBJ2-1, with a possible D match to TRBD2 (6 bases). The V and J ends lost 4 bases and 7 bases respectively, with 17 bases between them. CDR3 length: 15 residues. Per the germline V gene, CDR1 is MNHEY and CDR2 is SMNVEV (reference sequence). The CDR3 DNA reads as TGTGCCAGCAGTTCCCCCGGACTACCAGGGAATGAGCAGTTCTTC. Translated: CASSSPGLPGNEQFF.

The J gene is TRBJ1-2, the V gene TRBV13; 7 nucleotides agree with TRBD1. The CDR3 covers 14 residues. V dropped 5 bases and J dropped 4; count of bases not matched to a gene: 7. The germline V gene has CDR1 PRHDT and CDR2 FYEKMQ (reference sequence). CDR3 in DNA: TGTGCCAGCAGCCAGGGGGTTAAGACCTATGGCTACACCTTC. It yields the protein CASSQGVKTYGYTF.

This CDR3 is CASSSPTGREETYEQYF. The CDR3 nucleotides read TGTGCCAGCAGCTCCCCTACCGGGCGGGAGGAGACCTACGAGCAGTACTTC. The J gene is TRBJ2-7, the V gene TRBV7-9; 8 bases match TRBD2. The CDR3 is 17 amino acids. J lost 2 bases, V lost 4 bases, and 13 bases had no gene match. Germline CDR1 SEHNR, CDR2 FQNEAQ (reference sequence).

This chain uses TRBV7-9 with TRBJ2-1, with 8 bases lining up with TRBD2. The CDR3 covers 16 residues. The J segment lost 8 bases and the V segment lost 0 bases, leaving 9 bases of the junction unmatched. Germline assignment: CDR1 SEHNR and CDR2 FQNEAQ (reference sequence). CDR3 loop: CASSLAQSGSVDEQFF. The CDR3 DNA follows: TGTGCCAGCAGCTTAGCGCAGAGCGGGAGTGTCGATGAGCAGTTCTTC.

Written as DNA, the CDR3 is TGTGCCAGCTCAGAACGGAGGGGGCGCGGAGGCTACACCTTC. Translated, it gives CASSERRGRGGYTF. The chain recombines TRBV18 with TRBJ1-2, with TRBD1 identical over 7 bases. CDR1 and CDR2 from the germline V gene are KGHSH and LQKENI. The V segment lost 5 bases and the J segment 8 bases; nucleotides outside the gene matches: 11. The length of the CDR3 is 14 residues. The full variable domain, its missing parts supplied by reference TRBV18 and TRBJ1-2, is NAGVMQNPRHLVRRRGQEARLRCSPMKGHSHVYWYRQLPEEGLKFMVYLQKENIIDESGMPKERFSAEFPKEGPSILRIQQVVRGDSAAYFCASSERRGRGGYTFGSGTRLTVV.